These 24 T cell receptor beta chains share one sample of origin, sequenced in a study of molecular identifiers for immune sequencing clone quantification. TCRdb reprocessed the PCR reads with MiXCR, giving one entry per CDR3 protein. Of about 500,000 distinct CDR3 sequences listed, around 23% were seen once; the top ten hold approximately 0.8%. Source material: naive CD8+ T cells from blood, with Jurkat cell RNA spiked in. Indicated subset: FACS-sorted CD8+CD4-CCR7+CD45RA+ naive T cells. These receptors originate from a human donor in good health. Some libraries in this study had Jurkat cell RNA spiked in.

This clonotype was counted only a few times. This rearrangement joins TRBV6-5 to TRBJ2-2, with no clear D. The length of the CDR3 is 15 residues. Trimming shortened V by 0 bases and J by 4 bases, and 9 bases separated the two germline ends. Germline CDR1 MNHEY, CDR2 SVGAGI. The CDR3 sequence: CASSYSQAGTGELFF. CDR3 nucleotides: TGTGCCAGCAGTTACTCTCAGGCTGGCACCGGGGAGCTGTTTTTT.

This clonotype is a singleton in its sample. This could be a read error, since a much larger clone is one nucleotide away. The CDR3 ends on some other residue instead of the conserved phenylalanine or tryptophan, so this is likely a read error. The gene calls are TRBV12-3 or TRBV12-4 and TRBJ2-2; no reliable D call. V was cut by 6 bases and J by 7 bases, with 12 bases left in between. This CDR3 has 13 amino acids. The CDR3, as DNA: TGTGCCAGCAGCCATCGTCCGAGCGGGGAGCTGTTTTTA. Amino acids: CASSHRPSGELFL.

This clonotype has a handful of counts. Because it lacks the conserved phenylalanine or tryptophan at the end, this CDR3 is likely a read error. The rearrangement uses TRBV14 and TRBJ2-3; TRBD2 matches 8 bases. This CDR3 comprises 14 residues. Trimming took 1 base from V and 7 from J; bases not matched to a gene: 4. Germline V gene lookup returns CDR1 SGHDN and CDR2 FVKESK. The CDR3 DNA follows: TGTGCCAGCAGCCAAGCGGGGGGGATCAATACGCAGTATCTT. Its protein is CASSQAGGINTQYL.

The gene calls are TRBV29-1 and TRBJ2-5; 9 nucleotides agree with TRBD2. CDR3 size: 15 residues. Per germline, CDR1 SQVTM and CDR2 ANQGSEA. V trimming: 4 bases; J trimming: 1 base; junction bases outside the gene matches: 7. CDR3 protein: CSVVGLAGIQETQYF. The CDR3 coding sequence is TGCAGCGTTGTAGGGCTAGCGGGGATCCAAGAGACCCAGTACTTC.

V and J are TRBV19 and TRBJ2-3, with 8 bases fitting TRBD2. The CDR3 has 15 residues. Germline CDR1 LNHDA, CDR2 SQIVND (reference sequence). V lost 7 bases and J lost 4; bases outside the gene matches: 10. The chain's CDR3 is CASMPGLGLPDTQYF. CDR3 DNA: TGTGCCAGTATGCCGGGACTAGGATTACCAGATACGCAGTATTTT.

This clonotype was seen repeatedly, ten times or more. The CDR3 reads CASSEALTGDTQYF. The CDR3 DNA follows: TGTGCCAGCAGTGAAGCGCTAACAGGAGATACGCAGTATTTT. The chain is built from TRBV2 and TRBJ2-3, with D tentatively TRBD1 (5 bases). Trimming removed 0 bases from V and 5 bases from J, with 9 bases in between. Germline lookup yields CDR1 SNHLY and CDR2 FYNNEI. This CDR3 has 14 amino acids.

With regard to this clonotype: This sequence may be a read error, since a much larger clone differs from it by one base. V is TRBV7-2 and J is TRBJ1-1, with 9 bases matching TRBD1. There are 12 residues in the CDR3. CDR1 is SGHTA and CDR2 is FQGNSA in the germline V gene. Trimming cost V 8 bases and J 11 bases; bases outside gene matches: 9. CDR3 in amino acids: CASRRDRDWAFF. DNA of the CDR3: TGTGCCAGCCGCCGGGACAGGGACTGGGCTTTCTTT. Drawing the rest from reference TRBV7-2 and TRBJ1-1, the complete variable domain is GAGVSQSPSNKVTEKGKDVELRCDPISGHTALYWYRQSLGQGLEFLIYFQGNSAPDKSGLPSDRFSAERTGGSVSTLTIQRTQQEDSAVYLCASRRDRDWAFFGQGTRLTVV.

Comment on this clonotype: This may be a read error: a much more frequent sequence differs by one nucleotide. The CDR3 region has the DNA TGCGCCAGCAGCTTGTCTAACGATGAGCAGTTCTTC. It is translated as CASSLSNDEQFF. The chain links TRBV5-1 to TRBJ2-1; D is ambiguous. V lost 1 base to trimming and J lost 8 bases, with 7 bases between them. CDR1 SGHRS and CDR2 YFSETQ come from the germline V gene. This CDR3 is built from 12 residues. Combining the CDR3 with reference TRBV5-1 and TRBJ2-1 gives the whole variable domain KAGVTQTPRYLIKTRGQQVTLSCSPISGHRSVSWYQQTPGQGLQFLFEYFSETQRNKGNFPGRFSGRQFSNSRSEMNVSTLELGDSALYLCASSLSNDEQFFGPGTRLTVL.

The J gene is TRBJ2-5, the V gene TRBV30; unclear D gene. Per the germline V gene, CDR1 is GTSNPN and CDR2 is SVGIG (reference sequence). The germline V and J ends were trimmed by 3 bases and 5 bases, with 13 bases remaining between them. This CDR3 contains 13 residues. CDR3 sequence (DNA): TGTGCCTGGAGCGCCGATATTGGGGAGACCCAGTACTTC. It codes for CAWSADIGETQYF.

The CDR3 DNA reads TGTGCCAGCAGTTCCTACGACAGGAACACCGGGGAGCTGTTTTTT. Translated, it gives CASSSYDRNTGELFF. This chain joins TRBV28 and TRBJ2-2, with a possible D match to TRBD1 (5 bases). V lost 4 bases and J lost 1, with 10 bases in between. Germline CDR1 reads MDHEN; CDR2 reads SYDVKM. The CDR3 spans 15 residues. Using reference TRBV28 and TRBJ2-2 for the parts outside the CDR3, the full variable domain is DVKVTQSSRYLVKRTGEKVFLECVQDMDHENMFWYRQDPGLGLRLIYFSYDVKMKEKGDIPEGYSVSREKKERFSLILESASTNQTSMYLCASSSYDRNTGELFFGEGSRLTVL.

This chain links TRBV9 with TRBJ2-1; D gene ambiguous. The V end lost 2 bases, the J end lost 0 bases, and 12 bases lay between the germline ends. Germline CDR1 is SGDLS and CDR2 is YYNGEE. This CDR3 spans 16 amino acids. CDR3 amino acids: CASSVEGHSSYNEQFF. As DNA, the CDR3 is TGTGCCAGCAGCGTTGAAGGGCACAGCTCCTACAATGAGCAGTTCTTC.

There are a few counts of this clonotype. The rearrangement uses TRBV3-1 and TRBJ2-7, with a tentative D call TRBD2 (6 bases). Germline CDR1 is LGHDT and CDR2 is YNNKEL (reference sequence). This CDR3 spans 14 amino acids. Trimming took off 6 bases at V and 2 bases at J, with 14 bases between the two ends. The CDR3 bases are TGTGCCAGCAGTTCGGGACTTTCCCCCTACGAGCAGTACTTC. Its translation: CASSSGLSPYEQYF.

This clonotype was counted only a few times. The rearrangement uses TRBV4-2 and TRBJ2-7; no definite D call. Deletions cut 1 base from V and 0 bases from J, with 13 bases between. Germline V gene sequence: CDR1 LGHNA, CDR2 YNFKEQ. The length of the CDR3 is 16 residues. DNA of the CDR3: TGTGCCAGCAGCCAAGGTAGCTCATTAACCTCCTACGAGCAGTACTTC. The encoded protein is CASSQGSSLTSYEQYF.

V is TRBV11-2 and J is TRBJ2-5; TRBD1 matches at 11 bases. V lost 1 base, J lost 1 base, and 2 bases stayed unmatched. This CDR3 contains 16 residues. Germline CDR1 and CDR2: SGHAT and FQNNGV. CDR3 sequence (DNA): TGTGCCAGCAGCTTAGCCGGGACAGGGGGCCAAGAGACCCAGTACTTC. It encodes CASSLAGTGGQETQYF.

Details on this clonotype: Possible read error: a much larger clone is one base away. The chain couples TRBV14 to TRBJ1-4; D unresolved. Per germline, CDR1 SGHDN and CDR2 FVKESK. The CDR3 consists of 12 residues. V shed 4 bases and J shed 8 bases, with 8 bases lying between them. The CDR3 protein is CASSLGREKLFF. The CDR3 DNA follows: TGTGCCAGCAGCCTCGGACGCGAAAAACTGTTTTTT.

In this sample, this clonotype turned up many times. The V and J genes are TRBV7-6 and TRBJ2-2; no definite D call. Trimming removed 3 bases from V and 1 base from J, with 6 bases in between. Germline CDR1 is SGHVS and CDR2 is FNYEAQ. CDR3 length: 14 residues. CDR3: CASSFWENTGELFF. In nucleotides, the CDR3 is TGTGCCAGCAGCTTTTGGGAGAACACCGGGGAGCTGTTTTTT.

The chain couples TRBV29-1 to TRBJ1-1; 9 nucleotides align to TRBD1. The germline gives CDR1 SQVTM, CDR2 ANQGSEA. The J segment lost 6 bases and the V segment lost 4 bases, leaving 18 bases of the junction unmatched. The CDR3 has 17 amino acids. The CDR3 nucleotides read TGCAGCGTTGGGGGACAGGGTGGGGGTCCCTGGTTCTCTGAAGCTTTCTTT. Its translation: CSVGGQGGGPWFSEAFF.

This clonotype was detected ten times or more. V gene TRBV29-1 combines with J gene TRBJ2-7; TRBD2 matches at 9 bases. The germline gives CDR1 SQVTM, CDR2 ANQGSEA. The CDR3 sequence is 14 residues long. With 3 bases clipped from V and 4 bases from J, the junction kept 7 bases outside the gene matches. The CDR3 nucleotides read TGCAGCGTTGAGTACGCGGGAGGGAGGTACGAGCAGTACTTC. Protein sequence: CSVEYAGGRYEQYF.

This clonotype has more than one count but fewer than ten. The CDR3: CASRNQDFQETQYF. CDR3 DNA sequence: TGTGCCAGCAGAAATCAGGACTTCCAAGAGACCCAGTACTTC. This chain uses TRBV11-2 with TRBJ2-5; D may be TRBD2 (5 bases). The CDR3 loop spans 14 amino acids. The germline V gene has CDR1 SGHAT and CDR2 FQNNGV. Trimming left V 6 bases short and J 1 base short, with 12 bases between.

A single count supports this clonotype. One base away lies a much larger clone, so this may be a sequencing read error. The chain links TRBV5-6 to TRBJ1-1; D remains ambiguous. The germline V gene has CDR1 SGHDT and CDR2 YYEEEE. This CDR3 region has 13 residues. Written as DNA, the CDR3 is TGTGCCAGCAGCTTGTTACGTGAGACTGAAGCTCTCTTT. It yields the protein CASSLLRETEALF.

The chain is built from TRBV28 and TRBJ2-2, with TRBD2 identical over 14 bases. The V and J ends lost 6 bases and 6 bases, in that order; junction bases with no gene match: 12. This CDR3 has 18 residues. Looked up from germline, CDR1 is MDHEN and CDR2 is SYDVKM. CDR3 region: CASRPQPWTSGRSGELFF. The DNA for the CDR3 is TGTGCCAGCAGACCTCAACCGTGGACTAGCGGGAGGTCCGGGGAGCTGTTTTTT.

In DNA, the CDR3 is TGTGCCAGCAGCTCCCATGGAGGGGGCGTGTTCTATGGCTACACCTTC. As protein: CASSSHGGGVFYGYTF. V usage is TRBV7-2 and J usage is TRBJ1-2; TRBD1 matches 7 bases. Unmatched junction bases numbered 12, after V lost 4 bases and J lost 4 bases. From germline, CDR1 is SGHTA and CDR2 FQGNSA. The CDR3 runs 16 residues.

There are a few counts of this clonotype. The chain uses TRBV7-9 and TRBJ2-3; 8 nucleotides agree with TRBD1. Germline V gene lookup returns CDR1 SEHNR and CDR2 FQNEAQ (reference sequence). The CDR3 totals 13 residues. With V trimmed by 5 bases and J by 7 bases, 5 bases remained unmatched. The CDR3, as DNA: TGTGCCAGCAGCACAGGGGGGAGGAATACGCAGTATTTT. The encoded protein is CASSTGGRNTQYF.

This clonotype has a handful of counts. CDR3 sequence: CASMEGSGANVLTF. CDR3 DNA sequence: TGTGCCAGCATGGAGGGCTCTGGGGCCAACGTCCTGACTTTC. The chain uses TRBV27 and TRBJ2-6; the D gene is possibly TRBD2 (6 bases). Between the trimmed V and J ends, which lost 7 bases and 0 bases, there was a span of 7 bases. CDR3 length: 14 amino acids. CDR1 is MNHEY and CDR2 is SMNVEV in the germline V gene (reference sequence).